One and the same sample provided the 31 T cell receptor beta chains below, sequenced in a study of cytomegalovirus exposure and HLA in healthy donors. Researchers ran the PCR with 60 Vbeta and 13 Jbeta primers. The repertoire was sequenced with immunoSEQ multiplex PCR; TCRdb's copy has only in-frame clones and lacks some. The data contain around 140,000 clones, 70% to 80% of them singletons. Sequenced input: PBMCs. The source of these receptors is a woman aged 18-29 years in good health and CMV-seropositive.

The chain couples TRBV18 to TRBJ2-7; no definite D call. The CDR3 is made up of 13 amino acids. The V gene lost 6 bases and the J gene lost 0 bases, with 9 bases spanning the gap. Germline V lookup: CDR1 KGHSH, CDR2 LQKENI. CDR3 sequence (DNA): TGTGCCAGCTCCTCGACTGGCTCCTACGAGCAGTACTTC. Translated, it gives CASSSTGSYEQYF.

This chain joins TRBV29-1 and TRBJ1-1, with 7 bases lining up with TRBD1. With V trimmed by 4 bases and J by 0 bases, 2 bases remained unmatched. This CDR3 contains 13 residues. Germline assignment: CDR1 SQVTM and CDR2 ANQGSEA. This CDR3 reads CSVGRGLNTEAFF. DNA of the CDR3: TGCAGCGTTGGGAGGGGGCTGAACACTGAAGCTTTCTTT.

The chain uses TRBV4-1 and TRBJ2-5; D may be TRBD1 (6 bases). From germline, CDR1 is MGHRA and CDR2 YSYEKL. The germline V and J ends were trimmed by 0 bases and 5 bases, with 13 bases remaining between them. The length of the CDR3 is 15 residues. For the CDR3, the DNA is TGCGCCAGCAGCCAAGATCCCACAGGGATGGAGACCCAGTACTTC. It specifies CASSQDPTGMETQYF.

The chain joins TRBV28 to TRBJ1-1; 7 positions agree with TRBD1. Germline V gene data show CDR1 as MDHEN and CDR2 as SYDVKM. This CDR3 is built from 13 residues. V trimming: 7 bases; J trimming: 4 bases; junction bases outside the gene matches: 6. CDR3 amino acids: CASTRDRPTEAFF. In DNA, the CDR3 is TGTGCCAGCACCCGGGACAGACCCACTGAAGCTTTCTTT.

The V and J genes are TRBV19 and TRBJ1-5, with D possibly TRBD1 on 5 matching bases. This CDR3 has 17 amino acids. Trimming shortened V by 4 bases and J by 3 bases, and 19 bases separated the two germline ends. Germline V gene lookup returns CDR1 LNHDA and CDR2 SQIVND (reference sequence). CDR3: CASSRVDIDSPNQPQHF. As DNA, the CDR3 is TGTGCCAGTAGTAGGGTTGACATAGACAGCCCCAATCAGCCCCAGCATTTT.

The chain combines TRBV30 with TRBJ1-2; D remains unclear. Germline V gene lookup returns CDR1 GTSNPN and CDR2 SVGIG (reference sequence). Trimming took 0 bases from V and 5 from J, leaving 7 bases between them. The CDR3 contains 12 residues. The CDR3 sequence is CAWSVQLYGYTF. DNA for the CDR3: TGTGCCTGGAGTGTACAACTATATGGCTACACCTTC.

The chain has TRBV10-2 and TRBJ1-1; TRBD1 aligns across 7 bases. The length of the CDR3 is 14 residues. With V trimmed by 2 bases and J by 3 bases, 3 bases remained unmatched. Germline-derived CDR1 and CDR2 are WSHSY and SAAADI. CDR3 sequence: CASSEGDRYTEAFF. DNA for the CDR3: TGCGCCAGCAGTGAGGGGGACAGATACACTGAAGCTTTCTTT.

This clone was recorded a few times. V and J are TRBV6-1 and TRBJ2-3, with TRBD1 as a possible D gene (6 bases). Trimming removed 6 bases at V and 1 base at J, with 11 bases between. Germline V CDR1 and CDR2: MNHNS, SASEGT. CDR3 length equals 14 residues. As DNA, the CDR3 is TGTGCCAGCAGCAGGAGACAGGGCACAGATACGCAGTATTTT. This sequence encodes CASSRRQGTDTQYF.

This clone appeared a single time. This rearrangement joins TRBV13 to TRBJ2-2; 12 bases fit TRBD2. With V trimmed by 5 bases and J by 5 bases, 6 bases remained unmatched. The CDR3 spans 16 residues. The germline V gene encodes CDR1 PRHDT and CDR2 FYEKMQ (reference sequence). This CDR3 is CASSPPSGGGTGELFF. CDR3 nucleotide sequence: TGTGCCAGCAGCCCCCCTAGCGGGGGGGGGACCGGGGAGCTGTTTTTT.

The V gene is TRBV2, the J gene TRBJ1-2; D is perhaps TRBD1 (5 bases). Trimming left V 6 bases short and J 2 bases short, with 13 bases between. Germline V gives CDR1 SNHLY, CDR2 FYNNEI. The CDR3 contains 14 residues. In DNA form, the CDR3 reads TGTGCCAGCAGAGCAGAACAGGTGAACTATGGCTACACCTTC. This gives the protein CASRAEQVNYGYTF.

The chain uses TRBV9 and TRBJ1-5, with D hard to call. With 2 bases removed from V and 6 bases from J, the gap between germline ends came to 9 bases. This CDR3 is 13 amino acids long. In germline, CDR1 is SGDLS, CDR2 YYNGEE. The CDR3 DNA follows: TGTGCCAGCAGCGTTTCGGGTGGTCAGCCCCAGCATTTT. Translated, it gives CASSVSGGQPQHF.

The gene calls are TRBV7-2 and TRBJ2-3, with D possibly being TRBD2 (7 bases). V was pared by 0 bases and J by 5 bases, with 12 bases between. The CDR3 totals 15 residues. Germline V gives CDR1 SGHTA, CDR2 FQGNSA. CDR3 nucleotides: TGTGCCAGCAGCTTAGCGGGGGGGCCGGTAGATACGCAGTATTTT. Encoded protein: CASSLAGGPVDTQYF.

The chain is built from TRBV11-2 and TRBJ2-1; TRBD2 matches 8 bases. From germline, CDR1 is SGHAT and CDR2 FQNNGV. V lost 0 bases and J lost 7; bases outside the gene matches: 8. The CDR3 covers 16 residues. CDR3 in amino acids: CASSLDLGGLVNEQFF. The CDR3 region has the DNA TGTGCCAGCAGCTTAGATCTAGGGGGACTAGTTAATGAGCAGTTCTTC.

The chain recombines TRBV7-2 with TRBJ1-1, with TRBD1 matching over 10 bases. The V gene's germline CDR1 is SGHTA and CDR2 FQGNSA. The length of the CDR3 is 18 residues. Trimming at V came to 1 base and at J to 4 bases, leaving 12 bases not matched to a gene. The DNA of the CDR3 is TGTGCCAGCAGCTTAGGAACGGACAGGGGGGGATGGTCCACTGAAGCTTTCTTT. It codes for CASSLGTDRGGWSTEAFF.

This clone was seen only once. The V and J genes are TRBV2 and TRBJ1-5; 9 bases map to TRBD1. Germline CDR1 reads SNHLY; CDR2 reads FYNNEI. The CDR3 runs 16 residues. The V and J ends lost 6 bases and 2 bases, in that order; junction bases with no gene match: 8. CDR3 loop: CASRGDREKGNQPQHF. The CDR3 DNA sequence: TGTGCCAGCAGAGGGGACAGGGAGAAGGGCAATCAGCCCCAGCATTTT. The whole variable domain, remainder taken from reference TRBV2 and TRBJ1-5, is EPEVTQTPSHQVTQMGQEVILRCVPISNHLYFYWYRQILGQKVEFLVSFYNNEISEKSEIFDDQFSVERPDGSNFTLKIRSTKLEDSAMYFCASRGDREKGNQPQHFGDGTRLSIL.

The rearrangement links TRBV19 to TRBJ1-6, with 8 bases matching TRBD1. The CDR3 runs to 15 residues. The J segment lost 6 bases and the V segment lost 5 bases, leaving 6 bases of the junction unmatched. Germline V gene data show CDR1 as LNHDA and CDR2 as SQIVND (reference sequence). CDR3 loop: CASSPDRGFNSPLHF. For the CDR3, the DNA is TGTGCCAGTAGTCCAGACAGGGGATTTAATTCACCCCTCCACTTT.

The V gene is TRBV19, the J gene TRBJ2-7, with D uncertain. Trimming shortened V by 4 bases and J by 6 bases, and 16 bases separated the two germline ends. Germline CDR1 LNHDA, CDR2 SQIVND (reference sequence). The CDR3 is 14 amino acids. This chain's CDR3 is CASSTEPFPGEQYF. In nucleotides, the CDR3 is TGTGCCAGTAGTACAGAGCCCTTCCCGGGCGAGCAGTACTTC.

V is TRBV5-8 and J is TRBJ1-6; 7 bases are a match to TRBD1. The junction had 3 bases not matched to a gene; V was cut back by 4 bases and J by 5 bases. The CDR3 is 14 residues long. Germline CDR1 reads SGHTS; CDR2 reads YDEGEE. For the CDR3, the DNA is TGTGCCAGCAGCCTGGGACAGAATAATTCACCCCTCCACTTT. This translates into CASSLGQNNSPLHF.

This chain uses TRBV5-5 with TRBJ2-3; the D is unclear. The CDR3 is 15 residues long. The germline CDR1 and CDR2 sequences are SGHKS and YYEKEE (reference sequence). Trimming removed 0 bases from V and 0 bases from J, with 8 bases in between. The CDR3 DNA sequence: TGTGCCAGCAGCTTGGAGCAGCGTAGCACAGATACGCAGTATTTT. It translates to CASSLEQRSTDTQYF.

A word on this clone: The sample carries other DNA sequences with the same CDR3. The chain couples TRBV27 to TRBJ1-2; 7 bases fit TRBD1. The CDR3 is 14 amino acids. CDR1 is MNHEY, CDR2 SMNVEV, per germline (reference sequence). Trimming took 5 bases from V and 4 from J; bases not matched to a gene: 7. The CDR3 sequence: CASSPGGQSYGYTF. DNA of the CDR3: TGTGCCAGCAGTCCAGGGGGACAGAGCTATGGCTACACCTTC.

This clone was seen a single time. The chain employs TRBV2 and TRBJ2-3; 7 bases are a match to TRBD1. Germline V CDR1 and CDR2: SNHLY, FYNNEI. J gave up 4 bases and V 6 bases, and 4 bases lay outside the gene matches. The CDR3 loop spans 13 amino acids. CDR3 nucleotides: TGTGCCAGCAGACAGGGGATGGCAGATACGCAGTATTTT. It is translated as CASRQGMADTQYF.

This clone was seen a handful of times. The rearrangement joins TRBV19 to TRBJ1-5, with 9 bases matching TRBD1. Looked up from germline, CDR1 is LNHDA and CDR2 is SQIVND (reference sequence). The ends lost 7 bases at V and 6 bases at J; junction bases unmatched: 7. The CDR3 runs 14 residues. CDR3 in DNA: TGTGCCAGTACAGTGGGACAGGGTGGTCAGCCCCAGCATTTT. This gives the protein CASTVGQGGQPQHF. Together with reference TRBV19 and TRBJ1-5, the CDR3 gives the full variable domain: DGGITQSPKYLFRKEGQNVTLSCEQNLNHDAMYWYRQDPGQGLRLIYYSQIVNDFQKGDIAEGYSVSREKKESFPLTVTSAQKNPTAFYLCASTVGQGGQPQHFGDGTRLSIL.

This rearrangement joins TRBV28 to TRBJ1-1, with 8 bases that match TRBD1. Germline CDR1 and CDR2: MDHEN and SYDVKM. With V trimmed by 3 bases and J by 1 base, 7 bases remained unmatched. CDR3 length: 16 residues. For the CDR3, the DNA is TGTGCCAGCAGTTTGGACAGGGAAAATACGAACACTGAAGCTTTCTTT. As protein: CASSLDRENTNTEAFF.

This clone was observed a handful of times. The chain recombines TRBV5-6 with TRBJ2-5; a possible D gene is TRBD1 (6 bases). The CDR3 contains 14 residues. Trimming took 1 base from V and 5 from J, leaving 12 bases between them. Germline CDR1 is SGHDT and CDR2 is YYEEEE. The CDR3 region is CASSLPARGETQYF. In nucleotides, the CDR3 is TGTGCCAGCAGCTTGCCGGCCAGGGGTGAGACCCAGTACTTC.

The rearrangement uses TRBV2 and TRBJ1-5; D remains ambiguous. Between the trimmed V and J ends, which lost 6 bases and 0 bases, there was a span of 12 bases. The CDR3 spans 15 residues. Per germline, CDR1 SNHLY and CDR2 FYNNEI. CDR3: CASRLGDTSNQPQHF. The CDR3 coding sequence is TGTGCCAGCAGGCTGGGAGATACTAGCAATCAGCCCCAGCATTTT.

This clone showed up just once. The chain carries TRBV7-6 and TRBJ2-5; the match to TRBD2 covers 8 bases. The germline CDR1 and CDR2 sequences are SGHVS and FNYEAQ. This CDR3 has 16 residues. The trim removed 1 base at V and 5 bases at J, leaving 9 bases unmatched. The CDR3 region is CASSLGVGGALETQYF. The DNA of the CDR3 is TGTGCCAGCAGCTTAGGGGTCGGGGGGGCTTTGGAGACCCAGTACTTC. Based on the CDR3 plus reference TRBV7-6 and TRBJ2-5, the full variable domain is GAGVSQSPRYKVTKRGQDVALRCDPISGHVSLYWYRQALGQGPEFLTYFNYEAQQDKSGLPNDRFSAERPEGSISTLTIQRTEQRDSAMYRCASSLGVGGALETQYFGPGTRLLVL.

This rearrangement joins TRBV18 to TRBJ1-5, with TRBD1 matching over 7 bases. CDR3 length: 15 residues. The V gene's germline CDR1 is KGHSH and CDR2 LQKENI. Unmatched junction bases numbered 7, after V lost 4 bases and J lost 4 bases. CDR3 in DNA: TGTGCCAGCTCACGTGACAGGGACGGAAATCAGCCCCAGCATTTT. Translation gives CASSRDRDGNQPQHF.

The chain carries TRBV5-1 and TRBJ2-1; 9 bases agree with TRBD2. Germline loops: CDR1 SGHRS, CDR2 YFSETQ. J was trimmed by 6 bases and V by 0 bases; bases with no gene match: 7. The CDR3 loop spans 16 amino acids. CDR3 nucleotides: TGCGCCAGCAGCTTGGTTGCGGGGGGGCCTGTCAATGAGCAGTTCTTC. Translated: CASSLVAGGPVNEQFF.

This clone was recorded once. The gene calls are TRBV9 and TRBJ1-3; D gene unclear. The germline CDR1 and CDR2 sequences are SGDLS and YYNGEE. V lost 7 bases, J lost 0 bases, and 11 bases lay in between. The CDR3 extends over 14 amino acids. The CDR3: CASGESGSGNTIYF. The CDR3 DNA is TGTGCCAGCGGGGAGAGTGGCTCTGGAAACACCATATATTTT.

The chain joins TRBV5-6 to TRBJ2-7; 8 nucleotides match TRBD2. Unmatched junction bases numbered 5, after V lost 3 bases and J lost 3 bases. The CDR3 covers 14 residues. The V gene's germline CDR1 is SGHDT and CDR2 YYEEEE. In DNA form, the CDR3 reads TGTGCCAGCAGCTCGAAGGGACTAGTCTACGAGCAGTACTTC. It translates to CASSSKGLVYEQYF.

The chain links TRBV2 to TRBJ1-3, with D possibly TRBD1 on 5 matching bases. The V gene's germline CDR1 is SNHLY and CDR2 FYNNEI. The length of the CDR3 is 13 residues. V shed 6 bases and J shed 8 bases, with 14 bases lying between them. CDR3 protein: CASRGDRGDTIYF. CDR3 DNA sequence: TGTGCCAGCAGGGGGGACCGGGGGGACACCATATATTTT.